Shown below are 15 T cell receptor beta chains from a single sample sequenced in a study of shared clonotypes between healthy human individuals. Some clones are missing from TCRdb's copy, which holds only in-frame ones; the method was immunoSEQ multiplex PCR. Of 1.6 million or so clones listed, about 96% were seen once; the top ten hold over 1%. The sample consisted of naive CD4+ T cells sorted from blood. The sample's subset: CD45RA+ positively selected. Every receptor here comes from a man aged 25 to 45 in good health.

This clone was seen just once. The chain has TRBV7-2 and TRBJ2-7, with TRBD1 as a possible D gene (6 bases). The CDR3 totals 14 residues. Trimming removed 6 bases at V and 1 base at J, with 13 bases between. Looked up from germline, CDR1 is SGHTA and CDR2 is FQGNSA. CDR3 DNA: TGTGCCAGCAGTCAAGACAGGTATTCCTACGAGCAGTACTTC. Residues: CASSQDRYSYEQYF.

The CDR3 reads CASSLRTSGSFYEQYF. CDR3 nucleotide sequence: TGTGCCAGCAGCTTAAGAACTAGCGGGAGTTTCTACGAGCAGTACTTC. The chain has TRBV11-2 and TRBJ2-7, with 11 positions matching TRBD2. The length of the CDR3 is 16 residues. V shed 2 bases and J 3 bases; nucleotides not matched to a gene: 6. CDR1 and CDR2 from the germline V gene are SGHAT and FQNNGV.

The chain carries TRBV7-9 and TRBJ2-1; 14 bases are a match to TRBD2. CDR1 SEHNR and CDR2 FQNEAQ come from the germline V gene (reference sequence). V shed 1 base and J 9 bases; nucleotides not matched to a gene: 5. This CDR3 is built from 16 residues. The CDR3 spells CASSLVGTSGSREQFF. Here the CDR3 DNA reads TGTGCCAGCAGCTTAGTCGGGACTAGCGGGAGTCGTGAGCAGTTCTTC.

Turning to this clone: The sample has other DNA sequences that encode this CDR3 too. The chain joins TRBV28 to TRBJ2-2; D is perhaps TRBD1 (5 bases). CDR1 and CDR2 (germline): MDHEN, SYDVKM. The V and J ends lost 2 bases and 7 bases respectively, with 5 bases between them. The CDR3 sequence is 12 residues long. CDR3 region: CASSLTGGELFF. CDR3 in DNA: TGTGCCAGCAGTTTAACAGGCGGGGAGCTGTTTTTT.

CDR3 amino acids: CASNKNRDTEAFF. The DNA of the CDR3 is TGTGCCAGCAACAAAAACCGGGACACTGAAGCTTTCTTT. V gene TRBV27 combines with J gene TRBJ1-1, with D uncertain. V gave up 7 bases and J gave up 3 bases, with 12 bases separating them. The CDR3 extends over 13 amino acids. Germline CDR1 MNHEY, CDR2 SMNVEV (reference sequence).

This chain uses TRBV28 with TRBJ2-7, with D unclear. The germline CDR1 and CDR2 sequences are MDHEN and SYDVKM. Deletions cut 6 bases from V and 0 bases from J, with 12 bases between. CDR3 size: 14 residues. In nucleotides, the CDR3 is TGTGCCAGCAGCCTGGTGGGGTACTCCTACGAGCAGTACTTC. It codes for CASSLVGYSYEQYF.

The chain links TRBV27 to TRBJ2-7; 9 bases agree with TRBD1. The germline CDR1 and CDR2 sequences are MNHEY and SMNVEV (reference sequence). V gave up 6 bases and J gave up 1 base; unmatched junction bases: 7. CDR3 length equals 15 residues. In nucleotides, the CDR3 is TGTGCCAGCAGACTTTGGACAGGGGTGTCCTACGAGCAGTACTTC. Residues: CASRLWTGVSYEQYF.

The rearrangement joins TRBV7-2 to TRBJ1-1; D is unresolved. V lost 5 bases and J 1 base, leaving 8 bases between the germline ends. This CDR3 spans 13 amino acids. Germline CDR1 SGHTA, CDR2 FQGNSA. CDR3 in DNA: TGTGCCAGCAGCCCCCGTAGGAACACTGAAGCTTTCTTT. Protein sequence: CASSPRRNTEAFF.

The V call is TRBV29-1, the J call TRBJ2-5, with a possible D match to TRBD2 (6 bases). Germline CDR1 reads SQVTM; CDR2 reads ANQGSEA. CDR3 size: 13 residues. V was shortened by 5 bases and J by 2 bases, with 12 bases between the two germline ends. In nucleotides, the CDR3 is TGCAGCGTTCGGAGGGACCGACAAGAGACCCAGTACTTC. As protein: CSVRRDRQETQYF. The variable domain in full, completed from reference TRBV29-1 and TRBJ2-5, reads SAVISQKPSRDICQRGTSLTIQCQVDSQVTMMFWYRQQPGQSLTLIATANQGSEATYESGFVIDKFPISRPNLTFSTLTVSNMSPEDSSIYLCSVRRDRQETQYFGPGTRLLVL.

This chain links TRBV5-1 with TRBJ2-4; a weak D match, TRBD2 (5 bases). The CDR3 runs 13 residues. V lost 5 bases and J lost 6, with 12 bases in between. CDR1 and CDR2 (germline): SGHRS, YFSETQ. The CDR3 sequence: CASSFSEGNIQYF. The CDR3 region has the DNA TGCGCCAGCAGTTTTAGTGAGGGAAACATTCAGTACTTC.

The J gene is TRBJ2-1, the V gene TRBV29-1; D is ambiguous. CDR3 length: 12 amino acids. Germline CDR1 and CDR2: SQVTM and ANQGSEA. Between the trimmed V and J ends, which lost 5 bases and 4 bases, there was a span of 9 bases. The chain's CDR3 is CSVWAGYNEQFF. CDR3 in DNA: TGCAGCGTTTGGGCAGGATACAATGAGCAGTTCTTC.

A word on this clone: This sample includes further DNA sequences coding for the same CDR3. This chain uses TRBV6-5 with TRBJ2-7; the D is unclear. CDR3 length: 14 amino acids. The germline V gene has CDR1 MNHEY and CDR2 SVGAGI. The V end was cut by 0 bases, the J end by 1 base, with 7 bases between. The CDR3 is CASSYSGNSYEQYF. The CDR3 DNA reads TGTGCCAGCAGTTACTCAGGGAATTCCTACGAGCAGTACTTC.

The CDR3 DNA follows: TGTGCTAGTGTCCGAGATGAGGGGCTCGGGACTGAAGCTTTCTTT. Translation: CASVRDEGLGTEAFF. V usage is TRBV12-5 and J usage is TRBJ1-1; weak D call: TRBD1 (5 bases). Between the trimmed V and J ends, which lost 7 bases and 5 bases, there was a span of 20 bases. CDR1 LGHNT and CDR2 FRNRAP come from the germline V gene. There are 15 residues in the CDR3.

V and J are TRBV5-1 and TRBJ2-1; a weak D match, TRBD1 (5 bases). CDR3 length equals 15 residues. Germline CDR1 reads SGHRS; CDR2 reads YFSETQ. With 4 bases removed from V and 0 bases from J, the gap between germline ends came to 11 bases. DNA for the CDR3: TGCGCCAGCAGCCCTGAGACAGTCTCCTACAATGAGCAGTTCTTC. This encodes CASSPETVSYNEQFF.

The chain carries TRBV18 and TRBJ2-1; 9 positions match TRBD2. The CDR3 extends over 16 amino acids. Per germline, CDR1 KGHSH and CDR2 LQKENI. Unmatched junction bases numbered 18, after V lost 10 bases and J lost 8 bases. CDR3: CANDRHGLAGEDEQFF. The CDR3 nucleotides are TGTGCCAACGACAGACACGGGTTAGCGGGAGAGGATGAGCAGTTCTTC.